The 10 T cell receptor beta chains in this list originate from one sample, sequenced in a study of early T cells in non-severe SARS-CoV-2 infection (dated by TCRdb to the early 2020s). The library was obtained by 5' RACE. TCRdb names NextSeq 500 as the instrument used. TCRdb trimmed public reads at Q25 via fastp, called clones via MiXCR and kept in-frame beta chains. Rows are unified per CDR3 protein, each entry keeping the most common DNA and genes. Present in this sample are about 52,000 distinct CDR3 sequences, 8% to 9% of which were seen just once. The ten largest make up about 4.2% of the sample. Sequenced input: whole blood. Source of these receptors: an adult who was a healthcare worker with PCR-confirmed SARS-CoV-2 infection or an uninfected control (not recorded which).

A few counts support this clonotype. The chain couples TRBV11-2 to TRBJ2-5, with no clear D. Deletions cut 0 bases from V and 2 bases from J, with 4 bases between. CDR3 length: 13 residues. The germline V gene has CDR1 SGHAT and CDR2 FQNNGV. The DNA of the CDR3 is TGTGCCAGCAGCTTAGATTGGCAAGAGACCCAGTACTTC. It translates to CASSLDWQETQYF.

CDR3 DNA sequence: TGCGCCAGCAGCTTAACTGGGATGAACACTGAAGCTTTCTTT. Its translation is CASSLTGMNTEAFF. The chain recombines TRBV5-1 with TRBJ1-1, with D uncertain. CDR3 size: 14 residues. Germline loops: CDR1 SGHRS, CDR2 YFSETQ. V lost 2 bases to trimming and J lost 0 bases, with 8 bases between them. Complete variable domain (other parts from reference TRBV5-1 and TRBJ1-1): KAGVTQTPRYLIKTRGQQVTLSCSPISGHRSVSWYQQTPGQGLQFLFEYFSETQRNKGNFPGRFSGRQFSNSRSEMNVSTLELGDSALYLCASSLTGMNTEAFFGQGTRLTVV.

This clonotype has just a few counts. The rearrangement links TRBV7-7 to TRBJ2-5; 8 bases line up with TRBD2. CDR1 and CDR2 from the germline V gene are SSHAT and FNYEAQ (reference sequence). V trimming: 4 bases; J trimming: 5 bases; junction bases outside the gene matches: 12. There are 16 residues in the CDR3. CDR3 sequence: CASSWPLAGGIETQYF. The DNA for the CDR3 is TGTGCCAGCAGCTGGCCCCTCGCGGGGGGAATCGAGACCCAGTACTTC.

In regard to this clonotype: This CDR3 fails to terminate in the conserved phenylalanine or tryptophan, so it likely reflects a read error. DNA for the CDR3: TGTGCCAGCGGGGTCCGGGGCTCCTACGAGCAGTACTTG. It yields the protein CASGVRGSYEQYL. This chain connects TRBV6-1 to TRBJ2-7, with D perhaps matching TRBD2 (5 bases). In germline, CDR1 is MNHNS, CDR2 SASEGT. This CDR3 contains 13 residues. V was cut by 8 bases and J by 0 bases, with 11 bases left in between.

The CDR3 sequence is CASSSGQGNQPQHF. Written as DNA, the CDR3 is TGTGCCAGCAGCTCCGGACAGGGAAATCAGCCCCAGCATTTT. The chain is built from TRBV7-6 and TRBJ1-5, with 8 nucleotides matching TRBD1. CDR3 size: 14 residues. Germline V gives CDR1 SGHVS, CDR2 FNYEAQ. V trimming: 4 bases; J trimming: 4 bases; junction bases outside the gene matches: 3.

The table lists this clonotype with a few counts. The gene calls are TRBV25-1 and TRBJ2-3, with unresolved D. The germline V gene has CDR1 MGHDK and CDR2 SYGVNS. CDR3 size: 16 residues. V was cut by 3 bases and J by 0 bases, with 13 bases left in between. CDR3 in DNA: TGTGCCAGCAGTGAGTCGATCCAATGGAGCACAGATACGCAGTATTTT. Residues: CASSESIQWSTDTQYF.

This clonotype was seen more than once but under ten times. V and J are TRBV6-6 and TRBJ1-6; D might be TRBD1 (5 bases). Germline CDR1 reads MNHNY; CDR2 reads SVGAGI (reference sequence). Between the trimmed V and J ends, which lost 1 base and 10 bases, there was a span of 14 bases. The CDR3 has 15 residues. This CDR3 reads CASSYFGGSGSPLHF. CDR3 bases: TGTGCCAGCAGTTACTTCGGGGGGTCGGGCTCACCCCTCCACTTT.

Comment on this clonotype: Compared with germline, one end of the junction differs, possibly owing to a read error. CDR3 DNA sequence: TGCACCAGCAGCTTGGCCCCCGGGCGCTATGGCTACACCTTC. Its translation is CTSSLAPGRYGYTF. The chain recombines TRBV5-1 with TRBJ1-2; D ambiguous. This CDR3 spans 14 amino acids. Germline V lookup: CDR1 SGHRS, CDR2 YFSETQ.

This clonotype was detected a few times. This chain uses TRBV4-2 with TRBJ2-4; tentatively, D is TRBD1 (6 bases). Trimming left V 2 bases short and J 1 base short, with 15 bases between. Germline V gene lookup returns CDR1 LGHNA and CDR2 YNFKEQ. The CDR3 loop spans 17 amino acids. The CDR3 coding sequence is TGTGCCAGCAGCCAAAGAGGCGCAGACAGGGCCAAAAACATTCAGTACTTC. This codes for CASSQRGADRAKNIQYF.

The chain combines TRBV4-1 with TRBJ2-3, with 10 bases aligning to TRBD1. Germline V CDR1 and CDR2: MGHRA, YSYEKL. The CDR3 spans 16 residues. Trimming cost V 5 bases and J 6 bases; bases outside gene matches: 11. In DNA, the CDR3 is TGCGCCAGCAGCTACGCCGGGACAGGGGCGCGCGATACGCAGTATTTT. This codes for CASSYAGTGARDTQYF.